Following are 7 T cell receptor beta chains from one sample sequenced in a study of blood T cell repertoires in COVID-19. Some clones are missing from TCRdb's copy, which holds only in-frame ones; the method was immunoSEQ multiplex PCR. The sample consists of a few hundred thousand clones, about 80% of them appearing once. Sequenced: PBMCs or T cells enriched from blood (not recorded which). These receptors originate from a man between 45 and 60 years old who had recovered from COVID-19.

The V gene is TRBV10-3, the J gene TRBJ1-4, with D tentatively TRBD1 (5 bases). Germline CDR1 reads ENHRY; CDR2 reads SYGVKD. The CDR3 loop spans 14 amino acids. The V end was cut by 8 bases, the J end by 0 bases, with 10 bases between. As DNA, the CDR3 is TGTGCCATCGGGGGGGGAACAACTAATGAAAAACTGTTTTTT. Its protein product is CAIGGGTTNEKLFF.

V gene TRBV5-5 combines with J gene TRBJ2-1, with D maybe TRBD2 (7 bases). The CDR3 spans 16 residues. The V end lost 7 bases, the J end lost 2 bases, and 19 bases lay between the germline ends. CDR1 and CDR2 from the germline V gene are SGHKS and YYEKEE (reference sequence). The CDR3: CASVRGADITYNEQFF. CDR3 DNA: TGTGCCAGCGTCCGGGGGGCGGATATTACCTACAATGAGCAGTTCTTC.

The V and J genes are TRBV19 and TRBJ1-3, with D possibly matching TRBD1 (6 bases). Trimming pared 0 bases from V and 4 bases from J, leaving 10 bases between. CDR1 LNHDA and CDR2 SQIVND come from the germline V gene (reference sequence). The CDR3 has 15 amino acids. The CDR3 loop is CASSIEGASGNTIYF. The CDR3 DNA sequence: TGTGCCAGTAGTATAGAGGGGGCATCCGGAAACACCATATATTTT.

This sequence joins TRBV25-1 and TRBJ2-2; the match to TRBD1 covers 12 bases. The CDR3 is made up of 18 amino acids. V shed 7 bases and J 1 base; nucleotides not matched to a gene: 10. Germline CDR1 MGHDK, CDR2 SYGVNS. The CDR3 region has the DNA TGTGCCAGCACTTCGGGGACAGGGGGCGTAAAGAACACCGGGGAGCTGTTTTTT. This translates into CASTSGTGGVKNTGELFF.

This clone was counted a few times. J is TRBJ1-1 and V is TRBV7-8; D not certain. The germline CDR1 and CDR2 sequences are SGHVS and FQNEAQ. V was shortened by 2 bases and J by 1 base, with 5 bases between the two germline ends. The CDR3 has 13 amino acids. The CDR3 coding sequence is TGTGCCAGCAGCTTAAAGCAGAACACTGAAGCTTTCTTT. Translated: CASSLKQNTEAFF.

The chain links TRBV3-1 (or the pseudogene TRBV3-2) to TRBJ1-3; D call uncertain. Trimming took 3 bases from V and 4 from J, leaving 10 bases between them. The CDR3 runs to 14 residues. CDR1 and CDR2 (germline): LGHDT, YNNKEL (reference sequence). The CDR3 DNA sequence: TGTGCCAGCAGCCAGCCCACATTAGGAAACACCATATATTTT. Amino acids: CASSQPTLGNTIYF.

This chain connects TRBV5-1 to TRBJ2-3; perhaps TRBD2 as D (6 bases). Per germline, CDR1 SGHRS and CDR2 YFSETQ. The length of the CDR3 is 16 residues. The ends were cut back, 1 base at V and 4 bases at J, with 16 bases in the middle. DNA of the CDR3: TGCGCCAGCAGCTTGCAGGGAGGACCATCACCAGATACGCAGTATTTT. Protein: CASSLQGGPSPDTQYF.